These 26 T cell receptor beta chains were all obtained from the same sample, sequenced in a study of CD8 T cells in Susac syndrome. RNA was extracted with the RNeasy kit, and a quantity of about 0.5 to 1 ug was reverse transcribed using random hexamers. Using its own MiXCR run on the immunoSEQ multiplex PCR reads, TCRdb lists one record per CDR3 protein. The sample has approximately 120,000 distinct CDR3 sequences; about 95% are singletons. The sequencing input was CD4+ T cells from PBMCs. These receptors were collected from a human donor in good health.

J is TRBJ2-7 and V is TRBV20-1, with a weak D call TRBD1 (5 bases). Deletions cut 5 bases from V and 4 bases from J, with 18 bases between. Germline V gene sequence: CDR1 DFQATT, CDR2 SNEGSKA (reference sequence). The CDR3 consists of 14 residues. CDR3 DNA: TGCAGTGCTCCCGGACATCTTAAAGCGTACGAGCAGTACTTC. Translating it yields CSAPGHLKAYEQYF.

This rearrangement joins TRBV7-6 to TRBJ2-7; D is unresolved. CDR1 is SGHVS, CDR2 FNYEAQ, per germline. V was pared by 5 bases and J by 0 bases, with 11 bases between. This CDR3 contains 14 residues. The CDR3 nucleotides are TGTGCCAGCAGCCTGAGACTCAGCTCCTACGAGCAGTACTTC. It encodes CASSLRLSSYEQYF.

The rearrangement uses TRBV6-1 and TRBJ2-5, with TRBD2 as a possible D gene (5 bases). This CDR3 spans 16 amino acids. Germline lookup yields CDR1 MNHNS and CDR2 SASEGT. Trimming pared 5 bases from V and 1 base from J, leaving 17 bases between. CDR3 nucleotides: TGTGCCAGCAGTCGACCCGGACTCGGTGTCCAAGAGACCCAGTACTTC. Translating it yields CASSRPGLGVQETQYF.

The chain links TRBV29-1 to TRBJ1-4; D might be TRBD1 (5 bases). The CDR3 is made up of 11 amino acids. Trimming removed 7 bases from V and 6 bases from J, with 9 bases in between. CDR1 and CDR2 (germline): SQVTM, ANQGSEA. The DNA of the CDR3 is TGCAGCGGGGGAGGGGATGAAAAACTGTTTTTT. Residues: CSGGGDEKLFF. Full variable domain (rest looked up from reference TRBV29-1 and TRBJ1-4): SAVISQKPSRDICQRGTSLTIQCQVDSQVTMMFWYRQQPGQSLTLIATANQGSEATYESGFVIDKFPISRPNLTFSTLTVSNMSPEDSSIYLCSGGGDEKLFFGSGTQLSVL.

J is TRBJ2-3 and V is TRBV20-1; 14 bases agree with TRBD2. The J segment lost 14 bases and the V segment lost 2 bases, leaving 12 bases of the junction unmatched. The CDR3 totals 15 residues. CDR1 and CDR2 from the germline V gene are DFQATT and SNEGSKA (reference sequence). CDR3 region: CSARLSGTSGGQGYF. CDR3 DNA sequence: TGCAGTGCTAGACTTTCCGGGACTAGCGGGGGCCAGGGGTATTTT.

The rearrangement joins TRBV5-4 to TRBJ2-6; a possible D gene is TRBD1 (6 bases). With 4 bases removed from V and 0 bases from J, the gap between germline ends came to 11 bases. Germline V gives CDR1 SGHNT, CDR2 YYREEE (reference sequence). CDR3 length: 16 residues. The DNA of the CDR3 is TGTGCCAGCAGCCGAGGACAGAGCTCTGGGGCCAACGTCCTGACTTTC. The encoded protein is CASSRGQSSGANVLTF.

DNA for the CDR3: TGTGCCAGCAGCTTAGGGGCGCTAGCCAAAAACATTCAGTACTTC. This translates into CASSLGALAKNIQYF. This sequence joins TRBV11-2 and TRBJ2-4, with D hard to call. The V end lost 1 base, the J end lost 0 bases, and 7 bases lay between the germline ends. The CDR3 runs to 15 residues. Germline V gives CDR1 SGHAT, CDR2 FQNNGV.

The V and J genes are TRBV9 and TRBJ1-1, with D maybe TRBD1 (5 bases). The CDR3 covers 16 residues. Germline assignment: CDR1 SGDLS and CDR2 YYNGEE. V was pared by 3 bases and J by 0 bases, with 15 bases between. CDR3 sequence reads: CASSAPGGTMNTEAFF. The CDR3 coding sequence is TGTGCCAGCAGCGCCCCTGGGGGGACCATGAACACTGAAGCTTTCTTT.

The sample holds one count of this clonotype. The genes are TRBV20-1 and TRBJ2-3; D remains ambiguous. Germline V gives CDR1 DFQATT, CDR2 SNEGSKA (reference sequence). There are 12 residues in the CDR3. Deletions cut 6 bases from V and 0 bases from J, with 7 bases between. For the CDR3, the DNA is TGCAGTGCCCCCCTAAGCACAGATACGCAGTATTTT. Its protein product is CSAPLSTDTQYF.

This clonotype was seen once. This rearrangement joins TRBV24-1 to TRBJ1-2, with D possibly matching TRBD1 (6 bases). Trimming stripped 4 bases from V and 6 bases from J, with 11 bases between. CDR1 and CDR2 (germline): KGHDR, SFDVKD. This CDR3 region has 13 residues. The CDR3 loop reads CATSDLDSDGYTF. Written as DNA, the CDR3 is TGTGCCACCAGTGACTTGGACAGTGATGGCTACACCTTC.

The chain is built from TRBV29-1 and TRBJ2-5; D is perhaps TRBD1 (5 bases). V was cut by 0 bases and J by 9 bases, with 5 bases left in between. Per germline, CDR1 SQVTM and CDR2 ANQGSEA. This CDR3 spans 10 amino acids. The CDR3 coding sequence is TGCAGCGTTGAAGACAGGGCCCAGTACTTC. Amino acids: CSVEDRAQYF.

Here the CDR3 reads CASRRTGASQETQYF. CDR3 nucleotide sequence: TGTGCCAGCAGACGGACAGGGGCTTCACAAGAGACCCAGTACTTC. The genes are TRBV7-3 and TRBJ2-5; 9 bases are shared with TRBD1. Germline CDR1 SGHTA, CDR2 FQGTGA. V gave up 6 bases and J gave up 2 bases; unmatched junction bases: 7. CDR3 length: 15 amino acids.

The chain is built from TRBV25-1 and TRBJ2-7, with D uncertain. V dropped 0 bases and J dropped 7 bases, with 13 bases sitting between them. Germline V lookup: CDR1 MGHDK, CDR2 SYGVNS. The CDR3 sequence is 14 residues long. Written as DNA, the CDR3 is TGTGCCAGCAGTGAATATGGTAGCTGGAGTGAGCAGTACTTC. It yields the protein CASSEYGSWSEQYF.

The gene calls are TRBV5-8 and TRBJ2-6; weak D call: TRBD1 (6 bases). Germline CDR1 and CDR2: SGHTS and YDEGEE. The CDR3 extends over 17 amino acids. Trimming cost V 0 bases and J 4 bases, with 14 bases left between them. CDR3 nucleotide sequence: TGTGCCAGCAGCTTGGCGGGAAGGGGGACCGGGGCCAACGTCCTGACTTTC. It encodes CASSLAGRGTGANVLTF.

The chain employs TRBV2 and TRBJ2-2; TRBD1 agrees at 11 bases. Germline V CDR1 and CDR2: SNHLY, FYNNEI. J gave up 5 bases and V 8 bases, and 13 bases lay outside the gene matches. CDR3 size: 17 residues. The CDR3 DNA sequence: TGTGCCAGCCTTCCGGGGACAGGGGGAAGAGCGACCGGGGAGCTGTTTTTT. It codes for CASLPGTGGRATGELFF.

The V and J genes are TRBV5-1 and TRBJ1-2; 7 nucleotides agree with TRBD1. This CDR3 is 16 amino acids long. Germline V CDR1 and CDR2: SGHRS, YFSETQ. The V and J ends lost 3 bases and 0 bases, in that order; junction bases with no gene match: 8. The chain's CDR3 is CASSSRTDRPNYGYTF. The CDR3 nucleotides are TGCGCCAGCAGCTCCCGTACGGACAGGCCTAACTATGGCTACACCTTC.

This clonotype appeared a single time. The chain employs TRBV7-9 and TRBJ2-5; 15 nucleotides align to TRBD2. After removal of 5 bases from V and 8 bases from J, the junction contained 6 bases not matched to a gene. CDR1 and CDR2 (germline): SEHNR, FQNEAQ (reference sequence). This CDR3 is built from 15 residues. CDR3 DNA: TGTGCCAGCAGCCTTGGGACTAGCGGGGGGTCCACCCAGTACTTC. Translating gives CASSLGTSGGSTQYF.

DNA for the CDR3: TGTGCCAGTAGTATAGAGGGGATAAGCAATCAGCCCCAGCATTTT. It translates to CASSIEGISNQPQHF. The rearrangement uses TRBV19 and TRBJ1-5; D is undetermined. There are 15 residues in the CDR3. The V gene lost 0 bases and the J gene lost 1 base, with 7 bases spanning the gap. Looked up from germline, CDR1 is LNHDA and CDR2 is SQIVND (reference sequence).

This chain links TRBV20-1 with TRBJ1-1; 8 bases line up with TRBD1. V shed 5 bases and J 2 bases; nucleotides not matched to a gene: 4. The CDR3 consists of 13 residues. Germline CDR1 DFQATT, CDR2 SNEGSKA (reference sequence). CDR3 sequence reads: CSAGDRPNTEAFF. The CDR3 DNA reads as TGCAGTGCTGGGGACAGGCCCAACACTGAAGCTTTCTTT.

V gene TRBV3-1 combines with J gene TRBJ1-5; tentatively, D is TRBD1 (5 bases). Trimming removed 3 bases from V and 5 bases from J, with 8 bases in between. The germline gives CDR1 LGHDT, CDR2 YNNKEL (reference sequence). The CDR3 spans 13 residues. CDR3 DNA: TGTGCCAGCAGCCAGGCAGGGCATCAGCCCCAGCATTTT. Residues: CASSQAGHQPQHF. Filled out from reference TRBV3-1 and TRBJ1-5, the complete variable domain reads DTAVSQTPKYLVTQMGNDKSIKCEQNLGHDTMYWYKQDSKKFLKIMFSYNNKELIINETVPNRFSPKSPDKAHLNLHINSLELGDSAVYFCASSQAGHQPQHFGDGTRLSIL.

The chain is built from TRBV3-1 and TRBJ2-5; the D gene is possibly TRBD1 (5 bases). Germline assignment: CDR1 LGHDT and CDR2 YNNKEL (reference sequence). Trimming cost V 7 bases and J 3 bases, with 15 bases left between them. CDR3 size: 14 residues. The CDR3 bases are TGTGCCAGCACCAAAAAGGGGTGGGAAGAGACCCAGTACTTC. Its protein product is CASTKKGWEETQYF.

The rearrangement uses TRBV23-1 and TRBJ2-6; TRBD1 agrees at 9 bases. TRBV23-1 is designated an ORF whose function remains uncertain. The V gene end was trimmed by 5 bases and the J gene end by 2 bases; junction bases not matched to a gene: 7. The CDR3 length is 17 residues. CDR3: CASSRDRETAGANVLTF. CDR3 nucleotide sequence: TGCGCCAGCAGTAGGGACAGGGAAACTGCTGGGGCCAACGTCCTGACTTTC.

The CDR3 region has the DNA TGCAGTGCTTCAGTATCGGTTGATCAGCCCCAGCATTTT. This codes for CSASVSVDQPQHF. The rearrangement joins TRBV20-1 to TRBJ1-5; D ambiguous. The CDR3 totals 13 residues. V was pared by 5 bases and J by 5 bases, with 13 bases between. The V gene's germline CDR1 is DFQATT and CDR2 SNEGSKA (reference sequence).

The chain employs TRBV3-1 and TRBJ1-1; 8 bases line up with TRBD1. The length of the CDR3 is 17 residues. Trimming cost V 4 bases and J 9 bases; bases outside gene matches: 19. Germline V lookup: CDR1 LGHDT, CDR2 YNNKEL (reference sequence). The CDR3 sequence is CASSLSTTTGAGGKAFF. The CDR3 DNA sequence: TGTGCCAGCAGCCTATCGACCACGACAGGGGCTGGGGGAAAAGCTTTCTTT.

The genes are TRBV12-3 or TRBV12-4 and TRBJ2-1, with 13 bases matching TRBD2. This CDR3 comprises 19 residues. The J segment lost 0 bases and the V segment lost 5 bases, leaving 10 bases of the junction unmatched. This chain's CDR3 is CASSPPPGLAGSSYNEQFF. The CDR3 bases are TGTGCCAGCAGTCCGCCCCCGGGACTAGCGGGAAGCTCCTACAATGAGCAGTTCTTC.

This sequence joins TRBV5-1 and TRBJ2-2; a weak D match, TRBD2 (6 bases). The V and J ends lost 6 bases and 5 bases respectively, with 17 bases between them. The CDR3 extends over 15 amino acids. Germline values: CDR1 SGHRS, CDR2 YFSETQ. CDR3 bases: TGCGCCAGCATGACGAGGGCTAGCGAGACCGGGGAGCTGTTTTTT. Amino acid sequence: CASMTRASETGELFF. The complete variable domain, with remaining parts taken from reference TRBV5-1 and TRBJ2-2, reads KAGVTQTPRYLIKTRGQQVTLSCSPISGHRSVSWYQQTPGQGLQFLFEYFSETQRNKGNFPGRFSGRQFSNSRSEMNVSTLELGDSALYLCASMTRASETGELFFGEGSRLTVL.